These 30 T cell receptor beta chains came from one sample sequenced in a study of blood T cells in healthy people across ages. A second about 7 to 11 cycle PCR used barcoded and J-beta primers. In TCRdb, the 5' RACE reads were re-called with MiXCR into one record per CDR3 protein. The profile shows around 790,000 distinct CDR3 sequences, about 42% of them singletons. Sequencing input: blood. These receptors were collected from a man in his sixties in good health.

This clonotype came up many times. The chain employs TRBV29-1 and TRBJ2-7; no definite D call. Trimming shortened V by 0 bases and J by 0 bases, and 6 bases separated the two germline ends. Germline assignment: CDR1 SQVTM and CDR2 ANQGSEA. The CDR3 has 13 residues. The CDR3 reads CSVEEADSYEQYF. As DNA, the CDR3 is TGCAGCGTTGAAGAGGCGGACTCCTACGAGCAGTACTTC.

The CDR3 region is CATGNNYNEQYF. In nucleotides, the CDR3 is TGTGCCACCGGAAATAACTACAATGAGCAGTACTTC. The chain links TRBV24-1 to TRBJ2-1; D not resolved. The DNA end lines up better with TRBJ2-7; the J call may be wrong. This CDR3 has 12 amino acids. Germline-derived CDR1 and CDR2 are KGHDR and SFDVKD.

This clonotype was detected only a few times. A much larger clone lies a single base off, so this may be a read error. The rearrangement uses TRBV11-3 and TRBJ1-5; D unresolved. Trimming stripped 0 bases from V and 4 bases from J, with 4 bases between. This CDR3 region has 13 residues. Germline-derived CDR1 and CDR2 are SGHNT and YENEEA. The CDR3 region is CASSLEENQPQHF. In DNA, the CDR3 is TGTGCCAGCAGCTTAGAAGAGAATCAGCCCCAGCATTTT.

Only a few counts were recorded for this clonotype. The J gene is TRBJ1-1, the V gene TRBV7-2, with unresolved D. The length of the CDR3 is 14 residues. Between the trimmed V and J ends, which lost 5 bases and 1 base, there was a span of 11 bases. CDR1 is SGHTA, CDR2 FQGNSA, per germline. The CDR3 coding sequence is TGTGCCAGCAGCCTACACGGTGGGAACACTGAAGCTTTCTTT. It encodes CASSLHGGNTEAFF. The full variable domain, completed using reference TRBV7-2 and TRBJ1-1, is GAGVSQSPSNKVTEKGKDVELRCDPISGHTALYWYRQSLGQGLEFLIYFQGNSAPDKSGLPSDRFSAERTGGSVSTLTIQRTQQEDSAVYLCASSLHGGNTEAFFGQGTRLTVV.

J is TRBJ1-2 and V is TRBV7-9, with TRBD1 matching 8 bases. J gave up 8 bases and V 1 base, and 12 bases lay outside the gene matches. The CDR3 runs to 16 residues. Germline-derived CDR1 and CDR2 are SEHNR and FQNEAQ (reference sequence). Written as DNA, the CDR3 is TGTGCCAGCAGCTTAGATAGCCCTGGACAGGGAAACGGCTACACCTTC. This translates into CASSLDSPGQGNGYTF.

This clonotype turned up a few times. The chain joins TRBV6-2 or TRBV6-3 to TRBJ1-2, with TRBD1 as a possible D gene (5 bases). The length of the CDR3 is 13 residues. Germline loops: CDR1 MNHEY, CDR2 SVGEGT. The CDR3 region is CASPDSPHHGYTF. Here the CDR3 DNA reads TGTGCTAGCCCCGACAGCCCGCACCATGGCTACACCTTC.

The V gene is TRBV28, the J gene TRBJ2-7; D unresolved. The CDR3 has 15 amino acids. V lost 7 bases and J 1 base, leaving 17 bases between the germline ends. The germline CDR1 and CDR2 sequences are MDHEN and SYDVKM. This CDR3 is CASTRVFQASYEQYF. Written as DNA, the CDR3 is TGTGCCAGCACCCGGGTCTTCCAGGCATCCTACGAGCAGTACTTC.

This clonotype was seen once. One end of the junction does not line up with germline, which may come from a read error. The gene calls are TRBV9 and TRBJ2-7; 10 bases are shared with TRBD1. Germline assignment: CDR1 SGDLS and CDR2 YYNGEE. The length of the CDR3 is 16 residues. CDR3 coding DNA: TGTGCCAGCGGCGTAGGGATAGGACAGGGGGCCTACGAGCAGTACTTC. This codes for CASGVGIGQGAYEQYF.

V gene TRBV5-5 combines with J gene TRBJ2-3; tentatively, D is TRBD1 (5 bases). The CDR3 is made up of 15 amino acids. Germline CDR1 and CDR2: SGHKS and YYEKEE (reference sequence). Trimming pared 2 bases from V and 3 bases from J, leaving 13 bases between. The CDR3 DNA sequence: TGTGCCAGCAGCTTCCCCTCAGGGCGGACAGATACGCAGTATTTT. Its translation is CASSFPSGRTDTQYF.

The chain links TRBV6-2 or TRBV6-3 to TRBJ2-5, with TRBD2 matching 10 bases. The length of the CDR3 is 14 residues. V lost 7 bases, J lost 4 bases, and 6 bases stayed unmatched. Germline assignment: CDR1 MNHEY and CDR2 SVGEGT. The CDR3 coding sequence is TGTGCCAGCACCGACTGGACTAGCGGAGAGACCCAGTACTTC. Translation: CASTDWTSGETQYF.

The chain has TRBV20-1 and TRBJ2-1; TRBD2 matches 11 bases. Germline CDR1 is DFQATT and CDR2 is SNEGSKA (reference sequence). V dropped 0 bases and J dropped 1; count of bases not matched to a gene: 2. The CDR3 has 16 residues. CDR3 sequence reads: CSARDTSGGSYNEQFF. The CDR3 nucleotides read TGCAGTGCTAGAGATACTAGCGGGGGATCCTACAATGAGCAGTTCTTC.

The chain combines TRBV20-1 with TRBJ1-2; TRBD1 might be the D (5 bases). CDR1 is DFQATT and CDR2 is SNEGSKA in the germline V gene (reference sequence). CDR3 size: 15 residues. Trimming cost V 0 bases and J 8 bases, with 19 bases left between them. The CDR3: CSARDLSGGNWGYTF. In DNA form, the CDR3 reads TGCAGTGCTAGAGACTTAAGCGGGGGGAACTGGGGCTACACCTTC.

This rearrangement joins TRBV6-6 to TRBJ1-5, with 8 bases fitting TRBD1. The CDR3 runs to 15 residues. Trimming cost V 10 bases and J 4 bases; bases outside gene matches: 12. Looked up from germline, CDR1 is MNHNY and CDR2 is SVGAGI (reference sequence). The CDR3 nucleotides are TGTGCCACCCAAGAGGGGGACAGGCCTAATCAGCCCCAGCATTTT. Protein: CATQEGDRPNQPQHF.

The rearrangement links TRBV10-3 to TRBJ1-4; D remains unclear. The V end lost 4 bases, the J end lost 5 bases, and 5 bases lay between the germline ends. From germline, CDR1 is ENHRY and CDR2 SYGVKD. This CDR3 has 12 amino acids. CDR3 in amino acids: CAISVGNEKLFF. In nucleotides, the CDR3 is TGTGCCATCAGTGTGGGGAATGAAAAACTGTTTTTT.

This rearrangement joins TRBV12-3 or TRBV12-4 to TRBJ1-1; D gene unclear. This CDR3 comprises 16 residues. V lost 2 bases and J lost 1, with 14 bases in between. The CDR3: CASSLTGGGWNTEAFF. The CDR3 nucleotides are TGTGCCAGCAGTTTAACGGGCGGCGGTTGGAACACTGAAGCTTTCTTT.

The V gene is TRBV11-2, the J gene TRBJ2-1; the match to TRBD1 covers 10 bases. Germline V lookup: CDR1 SGHAT, CDR2 FQNNGV. After removal of 2 bases from V and 7 bases from J, the junction contained 8 bases not matched to a gene. This CDR3 has 16 amino acids. The CDR3 is CASSLRGGTGVNEQFF. The CDR3 region has the DNA TGTGCCAGCAGCTTACGAGGTGGGACAGGGGTTAATGAGCAGTTCTTC.

This clonotype has a handful of counts. The chain carries TRBV7-2 and TRBJ2-3; possible D gene TRBD2, 5 bases. V was trimmed by 6 bases and J by 5 bases, leaving 15 bases between them. The length of the CDR3 is 14 residues. Germline CDR1 SGHTA, CDR2 FQGNSA. The DNA of the CDR3 is TGTGCCAGCAGGACGGGCGGGCGGGTAGATACGCAGTATTTT. It translates to CASRTGGRVDTQYF.

The rearrangement links TRBV7-2 to TRBJ2-2; the D is unclear. V lost 2 bases and J 4 bases, leaving 11 bases between the germline ends. The CDR3 sequence is 15 residues long. Germline-derived CDR1 and CDR2 are SGHTA and FQGNSA. The CDR3 here is CASSLMGWGTGELFF. CDR3 nucleotides: TGTGCCAGCAGCTTAATGGGGTGGGGCACCGGGGAGCTGTTTTTT. Complete variable domain (other parts from reference TRBV7-2 and TRBJ2-2): GAGVSQSPSNKVTEKGKDVELRCDPISGHTALYWYRQSLGQGLEFLIYFQGNSAPDKSGLPSDRFSAERTGGSVSTLTIQRTQQEDSAVYLCASSLMGWGTGELFFGEGSRLTVL.

The V gene is TRBV20-1, the J gene TRBJ2-7, with TRBD1 identical over 9 bases. The germline gives CDR1 DFQATT, CDR2 SNEGSKA (reference sequence). V dropped 4 bases and J dropped 2; count of bases not matched to a gene: 6. This CDR3 region has 14 residues. CDR3 DNA: TGCAGTGCTAATAACAGGGGGCCCCCCTACGAGCAGTACTTC. Amino acid sequence: CSANNRGPPYEQYF.

V is TRBV12-3 or TRBV12-4 and J is TRBJ2-4, with 13 positions matching TRBD2. The CDR3 extends over 12 amino acids. Trimming took 3 bases from V and 15 from J; bases not matched to a gene: 2. CDR3 coding DNA: TGTGCCAGCAGTTTGACTAGCGGGGGGACGTACTTC. This encodes CASSLTSGGTYF.

The gene calls are TRBV18 and TRBJ2-1; 7 nucleotides align to TRBD2. Looked up from germline, CDR1 is KGHSH and CDR2 is LQKENI. The CDR3 loop spans 13 amino acids. The V gene end was trimmed by 2 bases and the J gene end by 9 bases; junction bases not matched to a gene: 4. DNA for the CDR3: TGTGCCAGCTCACCAGAGCGGGAACGTGAGCAGTTCTTC. Protein: CASSPEREREQFF.

The chain uses TRBV15 and TRBJ2-2; D ambiguous. The V gene lost 0 bases and the J gene lost 4 bases, with 9 bases spanning the gap. This CDR3 has 15 residues. Looked up from germline, CDR1 is LNHNV and CDR2 is YYDKDF (reference sequence). The DNA of the CDR3 is TGTGCCACCAGCAGAGATAGATGGGCCACCGGGGAGCTGTTTTTT. Translation gives CATSRDRWATGELFF.

This clonotype was observed a few times. The chain joins TRBV11-2 to TRBJ2-5; no clear D gene. Germline V gene data show CDR1 as SGHAT and CDR2 as FQNNGV. This CDR3 spans 12 amino acids. The V and J ends lost 5 bases and 11 bases respectively, with 15 bases between them. The CDR3 bases are TGTGCCAGCAGCCAAAACTGGAATGAGCAGTACTTC. Protein: CASSQNWNEQYF. Together with reference TRBV11-2 and TRBJ2-5, the CDR3 gives the full variable domain: EAGVAQSPRYKIIEKRQSVAFWCNPISGHATLYWYQQILGQGPKLLIQFQNNGVVDDSQLPKDRFSAERLKGVDSTLKIQPAKLEDSAVYLCASSQNWNEQYFGPGTRLLVL.

At least ten counts were recorded for this clonotype. The chain couples TRBV5-6 to TRBJ1-5; the D is unclear. CDR3 length: 15 residues. Germline assignment: CDR1 SGHDT and CDR2 YYEEEE. Trimming cost V 0 bases and J 2 bases, with 9 bases left between them. CDR3 region: CASSLASAGNQPQHF. In DNA form, the CDR3 reads TGTGCCAGCAGCTTGGCCTCGGCAGGCAATCAGCCCCAGCATTTT.

The J gene is TRBJ2-1, the V gene TRBV7-2, with 9 bases that match TRBD2. J gave up 0 bases and V 1 base, and 10 bases lay outside the gene matches. Germline lookup yields CDR1 SGHTA and CDR2 FQGNSA. The CDR3 runs 19 residues. As DNA, the CDR3 is TGTGCCAGCAGCTTAGTGGCTAGCGGGGCCAGCAGCTCCTACAATGAGCAGTTCTTC. The encoded protein is CASSLVASGASSSYNEQFF.

This sequence joins TRBV29-1 and TRBJ1-4; 10 nucleotides align to TRBD1. With 3 bases clipped from V and 8 bases from J, the junction kept 9 bases outside the gene matches. Germline V gives CDR1 SQVTM, CDR2 ANQGSEA. This CDR3 comprises 15 residues. The CDR3 DNA reads TGCAGCGTTGAGGCCAGGACAGGGGGTAGCGAAAAACTGTTTTTT. This translates into CSVEARTGGSEKLFF.

This chain joins TRBV27 and TRBJ2-7, with TRBD1 identical over 9 bases. Germline lookup yields CDR1 MNHEY and CDR2 SMNVEV (reference sequence). The CDR3 runs 14 residues. Trimming cost V 6 bases and J 6 bases; bases outside gene matches: 9. The CDR3 reads CASRNTGGFGEQYF. In DNA form, the CDR3 reads TGTGCCAGCAGGAACACAGGGGGCTTCGGCGAGCAGTACTTC.

V and J are TRBV29-1 and TRBJ2-5; TRBD2 is a possible D gene (6 bases). CDR1 and CDR2 (germline): SQVTM, ANQGSEA. Trimming shortened V by 4 bases and J by 1 base, and 10 bases separated the two germline ends. There are 13 residues in the CDR3. The CDR3 region has the DNA TGCAGCGTTGGGGGCGGGGTCCAAGAGACCCAGTACTTC. Its protein is CSVGGGVQETQYF.

The chain has TRBV5-6 and TRBJ2-5, with D maybe TRBD2 (7 bases). CDR1 is SGHDT, CDR2 YYEEEE, per germline. V lost 0 bases and J lost 5, with 14 bases in between. The CDR3 has 15 amino acids. CDR3 DNA: TGTGCCAGCAGCTTGGCCTTCGGGGGGCGTGAGACCCAGTACTTC. It translates to CASSLAFGGRETQYF.

V usage is TRBV3-1 and J usage is TRBJ2-7; perhaps TRBD1 as D (5 bases). This CDR3 spans 16 amino acids. Germline CDR1 reads LGHDT; CDR2 reads YNNKEL (reference sequence). V was pared by 6 bases and J by 0 bases, with 18 bases between. For the CDR3, the DNA is TGTGCCAGCAGTCCCCACAGACAGTTTTCCTCCTACGAGCAGTACTTC. Its protein is CASSPHRQFSSYEQYF.